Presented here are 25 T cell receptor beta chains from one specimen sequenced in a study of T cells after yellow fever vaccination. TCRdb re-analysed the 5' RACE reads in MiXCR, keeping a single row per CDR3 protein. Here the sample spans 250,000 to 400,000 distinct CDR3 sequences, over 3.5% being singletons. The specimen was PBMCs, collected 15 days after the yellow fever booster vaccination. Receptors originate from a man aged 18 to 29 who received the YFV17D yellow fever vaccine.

The CDR3 is CAWTSVAGLAFF. The CDR3 bases are TGTGCCTGGACGAGCGTGGCAGGCTTGGCTTTCTTT. This rearrangement joins TRBV30 to TRBJ1-1, with D hard to call. Looked up from germline, CDR1 is GTSNPN and CDR2 is SVGIG (reference sequence). CDR3 length equals 12 residues. V was trimmed by 4 bases and J by 11 bases, leaving 17 bases between them. The whole variable domain, remainder taken from reference TRBV30 and TRBJ1-1, is SQTIHQWPATLVQPVGSPLSLECTVEGTSNPNLYWYRQAAGRGLQLLFYSVGIGQISSEVPQNLSASRPQDRQFILSSKKLLLSDSGFYLCAWTSVAGLAFFGQGTRLTVV.

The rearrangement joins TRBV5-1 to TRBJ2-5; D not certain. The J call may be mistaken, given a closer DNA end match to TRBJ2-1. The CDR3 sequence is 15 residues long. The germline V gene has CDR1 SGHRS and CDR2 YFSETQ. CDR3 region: CASSLGQTSEETQFF. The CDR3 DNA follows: TGCGCCAGCAGCTTAGGTCAAACCTCTGAGGAGACCCAGTTCTTC.

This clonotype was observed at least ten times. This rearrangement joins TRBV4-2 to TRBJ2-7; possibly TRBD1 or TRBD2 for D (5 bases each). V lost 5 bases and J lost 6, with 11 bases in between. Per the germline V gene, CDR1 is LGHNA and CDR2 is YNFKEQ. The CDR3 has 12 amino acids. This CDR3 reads CASSSWGSEQYF. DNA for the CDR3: TGTGCCAGCAGCTCATGGGGGTCCGAGCAGTACTTC.

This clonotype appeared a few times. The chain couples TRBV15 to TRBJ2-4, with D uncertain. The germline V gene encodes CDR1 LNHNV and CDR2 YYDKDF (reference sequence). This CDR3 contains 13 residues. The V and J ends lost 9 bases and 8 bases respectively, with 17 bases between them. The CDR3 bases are TGTGCCACTAAGGCGGCCCTAATGGACATTCAGTACTTC. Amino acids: CATKAALMDIQYF.

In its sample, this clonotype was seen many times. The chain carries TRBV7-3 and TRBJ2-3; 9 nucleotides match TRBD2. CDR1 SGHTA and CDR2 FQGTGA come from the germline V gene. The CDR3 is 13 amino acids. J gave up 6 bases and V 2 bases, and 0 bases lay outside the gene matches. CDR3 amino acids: CASSLGLADTQYF. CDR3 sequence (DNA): TGTGCCAGCAGCTTAGGACTAGCGGATACGCAGTATTTT.

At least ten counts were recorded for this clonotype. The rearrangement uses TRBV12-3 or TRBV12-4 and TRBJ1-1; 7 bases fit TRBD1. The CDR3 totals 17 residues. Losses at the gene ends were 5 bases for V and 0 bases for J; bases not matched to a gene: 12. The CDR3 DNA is TGTGCCAGCAGTATACAGGGGAAGGGATTCGTGAACACTGAAGCTTTCTTT. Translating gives CASSIQGKGFVNTEAFF.

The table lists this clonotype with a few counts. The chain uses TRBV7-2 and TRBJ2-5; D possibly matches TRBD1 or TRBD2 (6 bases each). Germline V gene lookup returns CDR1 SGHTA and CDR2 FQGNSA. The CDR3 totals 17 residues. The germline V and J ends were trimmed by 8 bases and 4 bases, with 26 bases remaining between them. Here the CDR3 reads CASGAWGAGAFGETQYF. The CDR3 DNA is TGTGCCAGCGGCGCCTGGGGGGCTGGGGCGTTTGGAGAGACCCAGTACTTC. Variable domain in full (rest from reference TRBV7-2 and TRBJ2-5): GAGVSQSPSNKVTEKGKDVELRCDPISGHTALYWYRQSLGQGLEFLIYFQGNSAPDKSGLPSDRFSAERTGGSVSTLTIQRTQQEDSAVYLCASGAWGAGAFGETQYFGPGTRLLVL.

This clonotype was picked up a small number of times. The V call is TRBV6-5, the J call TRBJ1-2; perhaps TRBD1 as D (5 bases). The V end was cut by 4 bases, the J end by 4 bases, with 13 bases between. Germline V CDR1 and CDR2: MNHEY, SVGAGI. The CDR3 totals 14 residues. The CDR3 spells CASSSTRGTYGYTF. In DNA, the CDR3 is TGTGCCAGCAGTTCCACCCGGGGGACCTATGGCTACACCTTC.

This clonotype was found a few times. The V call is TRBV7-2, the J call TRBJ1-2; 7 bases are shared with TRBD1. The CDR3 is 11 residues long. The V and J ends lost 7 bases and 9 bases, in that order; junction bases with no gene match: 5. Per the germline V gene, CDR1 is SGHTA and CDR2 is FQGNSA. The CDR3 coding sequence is TGTGCCAGCACCACGGACAGGAGCTACACCTTC. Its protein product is CASTTDRSYTF.

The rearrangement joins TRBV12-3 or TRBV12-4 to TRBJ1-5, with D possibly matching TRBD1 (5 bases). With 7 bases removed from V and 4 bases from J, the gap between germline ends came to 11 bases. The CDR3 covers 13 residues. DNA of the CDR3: TGTGCCAGCACCTTCCAGGGAAATCAGCCCCAGCATTTT. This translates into CASTFQGNQPQHF.

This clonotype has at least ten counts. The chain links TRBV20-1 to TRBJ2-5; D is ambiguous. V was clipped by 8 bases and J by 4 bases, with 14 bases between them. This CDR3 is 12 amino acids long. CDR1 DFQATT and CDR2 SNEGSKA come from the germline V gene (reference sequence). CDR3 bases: TGCAGTACCTCGGCCCAACTAGAGACCCAGTACTTC. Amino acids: CSTSAQLETQYF.

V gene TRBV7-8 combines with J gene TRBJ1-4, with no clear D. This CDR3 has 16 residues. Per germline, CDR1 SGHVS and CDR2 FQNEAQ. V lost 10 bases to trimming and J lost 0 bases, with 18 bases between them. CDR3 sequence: CATSAGESTTNEKLFF. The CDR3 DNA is TGTGCCACCTCGGCCGGGGAGAGTACAACTAATGAAAAACTGTTTTTT.

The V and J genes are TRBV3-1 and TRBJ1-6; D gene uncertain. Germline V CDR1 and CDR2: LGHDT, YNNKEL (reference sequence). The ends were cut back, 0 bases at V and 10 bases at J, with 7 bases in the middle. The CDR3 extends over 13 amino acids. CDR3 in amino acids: CASSQDSWSPLHF. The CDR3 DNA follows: TGTGCCAGCAGCCAAGACAGTTGGTCACCCCTCCACTTT.

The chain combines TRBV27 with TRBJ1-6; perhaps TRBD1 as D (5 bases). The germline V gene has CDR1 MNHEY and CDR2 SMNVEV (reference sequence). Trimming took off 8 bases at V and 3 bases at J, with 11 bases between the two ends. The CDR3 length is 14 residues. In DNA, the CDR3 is TGTGCCAGCCGCCCCGGACACTATAATTCACCCCTCCACTTT. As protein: CASRPGHYNSPLHF.

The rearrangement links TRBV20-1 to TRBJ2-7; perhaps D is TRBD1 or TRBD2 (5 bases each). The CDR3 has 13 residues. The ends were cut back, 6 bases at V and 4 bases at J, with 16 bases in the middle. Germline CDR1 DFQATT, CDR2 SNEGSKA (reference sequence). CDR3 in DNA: TGCAGTGCCCCGGGGACCCCTAATTACGAGCAGTACTTC. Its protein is CSAPGTPNYEQYF.

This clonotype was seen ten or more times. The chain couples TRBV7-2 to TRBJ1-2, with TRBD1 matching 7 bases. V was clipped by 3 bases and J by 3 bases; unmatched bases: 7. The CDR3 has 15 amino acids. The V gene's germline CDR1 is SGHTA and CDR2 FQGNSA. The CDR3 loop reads CASSFSGGGDYGYTF. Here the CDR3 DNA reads TGTGCCAGCAGCTTTTCAGGGGGAGGCGACTATGGCTACACCTTC.

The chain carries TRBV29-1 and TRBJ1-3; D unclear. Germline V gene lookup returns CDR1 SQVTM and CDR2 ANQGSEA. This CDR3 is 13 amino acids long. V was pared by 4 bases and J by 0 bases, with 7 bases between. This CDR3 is CSVVSLSGNTIYF. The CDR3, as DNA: TGCAGCGTTGTCAGTCTCTCTGGAAACACCATATATTTT.

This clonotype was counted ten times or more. The CDR3 here is CASRRGTQYF. The CDR3 DNA is TGTGCCAGCAGGAGAGGGACCCAGTACTTC. The rearrangement joins TRBV6-6 to TRBJ2-5; the D is unclear. The CDR3 has 10 residues. From germline, CDR1 is MNHNY and CDR2 SVGAGI (reference sequence). V was clipped by 6 bases and J by 7 bases, with 6 bases between them.

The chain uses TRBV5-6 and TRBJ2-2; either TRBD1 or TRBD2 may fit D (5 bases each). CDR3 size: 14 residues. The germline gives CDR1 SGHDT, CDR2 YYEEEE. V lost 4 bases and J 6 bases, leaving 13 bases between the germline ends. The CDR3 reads CASSLGHGAGELFF. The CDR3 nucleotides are TGTGCCAGCAGCCTAGGACACGGGGCCGGGGAGCTGTTTTTT.

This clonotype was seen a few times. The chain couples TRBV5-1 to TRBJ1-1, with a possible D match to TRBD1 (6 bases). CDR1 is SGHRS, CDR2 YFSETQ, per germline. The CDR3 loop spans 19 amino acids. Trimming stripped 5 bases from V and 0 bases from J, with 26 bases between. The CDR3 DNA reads TGCGCCAGCAGAAATCCTACAGGGCATACAGAAGCTATGAACACTGAAGCTTTCTTT. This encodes CASRNPTGHTEAMNTEAFF.

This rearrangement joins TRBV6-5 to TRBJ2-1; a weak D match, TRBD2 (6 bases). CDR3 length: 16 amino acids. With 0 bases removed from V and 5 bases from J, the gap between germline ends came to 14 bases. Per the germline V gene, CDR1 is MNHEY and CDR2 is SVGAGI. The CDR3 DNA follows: TGTGCCAGCAGTTACTCAGCCCCGGGACTTAACAATGAGCAGTTCTTC. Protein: CASSYSAPGLNNEQFF.

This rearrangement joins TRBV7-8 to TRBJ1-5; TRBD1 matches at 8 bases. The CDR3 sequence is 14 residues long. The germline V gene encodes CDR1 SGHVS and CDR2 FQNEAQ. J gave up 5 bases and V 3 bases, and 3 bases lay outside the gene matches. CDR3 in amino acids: CASSFQGAHQPQHF. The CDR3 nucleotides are TGTGCCAGCAGCTTCCAGGGGGCCCATCAGCCCCAGCATTTT. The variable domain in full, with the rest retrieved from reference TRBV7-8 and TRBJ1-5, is GAGVSQSPRYKVAKRGQDVALRCDPISGHVSLFWYQQALGQGPEFLTYFQNEAQLDKSGLPSDRFFAERPEGSVSTLKIQRTQQEDSAVYLCASSFQGAHQPQHFGDGTRLSIL.

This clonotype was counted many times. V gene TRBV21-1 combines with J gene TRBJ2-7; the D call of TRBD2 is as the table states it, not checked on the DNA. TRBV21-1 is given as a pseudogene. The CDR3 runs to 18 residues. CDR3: CASSSKTGEGSQSYEQYV. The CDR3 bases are TGTGCCAGCAGCAGCAAAACGGGGGAGGGGTCACAATCCTACGAGCAGTACGTC.

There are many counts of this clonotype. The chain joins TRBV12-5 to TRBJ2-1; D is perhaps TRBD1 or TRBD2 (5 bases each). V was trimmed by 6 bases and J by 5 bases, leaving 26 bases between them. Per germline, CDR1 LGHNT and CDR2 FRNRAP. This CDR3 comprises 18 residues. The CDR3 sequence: CASGQGTWGATDNNEQFF. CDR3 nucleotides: TGTGCTAGTGGCCAGGGAACATGGGGAGCGACCGATAACAATGAGCAGTTCTTC.

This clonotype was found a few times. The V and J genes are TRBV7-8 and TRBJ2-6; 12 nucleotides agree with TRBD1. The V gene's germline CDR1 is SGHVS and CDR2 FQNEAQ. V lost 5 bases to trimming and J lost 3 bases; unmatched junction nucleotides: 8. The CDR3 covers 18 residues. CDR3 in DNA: TGTGCCAGCAGCAACCGGGACAGGGGGCGAGGTGGGGCCAACGTCCTGACTTTC. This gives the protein CASSNRDRGRGGANVLTF.